The 8 T cell receptor beta chains in this list originate from one sample, sequenced in a study of prognosis after radiotherapy for stage I lung cancer. Multiplex PCR in two rounds served to amplify TCR beta CDR3 from genomic DNA. Individual primers that were specific to each TRBV and TRBJ gene served in first-round PCR. TCRdb analysed the multiplex PCR reads with MiXCR anew, one entry per CDR3 protein. The table shows some 35,000 distinct CDR3 sequences, with around 30% occurring only once. The sample consisted of PBMCs, taken before or after stereotactic body radiation therapy (not recorded which). The source is a donor aged 50 or older with non-small cell lung cancer.

As to this clonotype: This CDR3 is missing its conserved last phenylalanine or tryptophan, likely due to a read error. This chain connects TRBV11-2 to TRBJ1-2; 8 bases are shared with TRBD1. Germline V gene lookup returns CDR1 SGHAT and CDR2 FQNNGV. The CDR3 loop spans 16 amino acids. CDR3 coding DNA: TGTGTCAGCAGCTTAGCCCACAGGGGGTATTCCTATGGCTACACCTCC. Translation gives CVSSLAHRGYSYGYTS.

Regarding this clonotype: A far larger clone is one base from this, pointing to a likely read error. The V call is TRBV6-4, the J call TRBJ1-2; D uncertain. Germline CDR1 reads MRHNA; CDR2 reads SNTAGT. This CDR3 spans 13 amino acids. In DNA form, the CDR3 reads TGTGCCATCAGTGTGGACCCTAACTATGGCTACACCTTC. The encoded protein is CAISVDPNYGYTF.

This clonotype was recorded at least ten times. The rearrangement uses TRBV18 and TRBJ1-3, with 7 nucleotides matching TRBD1. The CDR3 contains 14 residues. V gave up 4 bases and J gave up 2 bases; unmatched junction bases: 2. Germline CDR1 and CDR2: KGHSH and LQKENI. The CDR3 coding sequence is TGTGCCAGCTCACAGGGGGCGACTGGAAACACCATATATTTT. This encodes CASSQGATGNTIYF.

This clonotype was observed many times. The chain links TRBV10-3 to TRBJ2-5; TRBD2 aligns across 14 bases. Per the germline V gene, CDR1 is ENHRY and CDR2 is SYGVKD. The V segment lost 3 bases and the J segment 1 base; nucleotides outside the gene matches: 4. This CDR3 has 17 residues. DNA for the CDR3: TGTGCCATCAGTGACCCGACTAGCGGGGGGGCCCAAGAGACCCAGTACTTC. It yields the protein CAISDPTSGGAQETQYF.

This clonotype appeared many times. The chain combines TRBV6-9 with TRBJ2-7; D gene uncertain. The CDR3 is made up of 15 amino acids. Germline V lookup: CDR1 MNHGY, CDR2 SVAAGI. The V and J ends lost 4 bases and 2 bases respectively, with 15 bases between them. The CDR3 nucleotides are TGTGCCAGCAGTTTGGGTGGGCCCGCCGCCTACGAGCAGTACTTC. Protein product: CASSLGGPAAYEQYF.

This clonotype was detected ten times or more. The chain links TRBV18 to TRBJ1-4; D possibly corresponds to TRBD1 (6 bases). Germline-derived CDR1 and CDR2 are KGHSH and LQKENI. This CDR3 region has 14 residues. V lost 2 bases to trimming and J lost 5 bases, with 9 bases between them. CDR3 nucleotides: TGTGCCAGCTCACCATCCAGGGGAAATGAAAAACTGTTTTTT. Amino acids: CASSPSRGNEKLFF.

This clonotype was picked up many times. This rearrangement joins TRBV9 to TRBJ2-3; D ambiguous. Trimming took 2 bases from V and 2 from J, leaving 3 bases between them. Germline V gene lookup returns CDR1 SGDLS and CDR2 YYNGEE. This CDR3 spans 12 amino acids. The CDR3 region is CASSVTTDTQYF. The DNA for the CDR3 is TGTGCCAGCAGCGTCACCACAGATACGCAGTATTTT.

This clonotype has at least ten counts. The CDR3 sequence is CASSPLAGEQFF. CDR3 bases: TGTGCCAGCAGCCCCTTAGCGGGTGAGCAGTTCTTC. The chain is built from TRBV7-8 and TRBJ2-1; TRBD2 agrees at 7 bases. CDR3 size: 12 residues. V shed 5 bases and J 9 bases; nucleotides not matched to a gene: 4. Germline CDR1 and CDR2: SGHVS and FQNEAQ.